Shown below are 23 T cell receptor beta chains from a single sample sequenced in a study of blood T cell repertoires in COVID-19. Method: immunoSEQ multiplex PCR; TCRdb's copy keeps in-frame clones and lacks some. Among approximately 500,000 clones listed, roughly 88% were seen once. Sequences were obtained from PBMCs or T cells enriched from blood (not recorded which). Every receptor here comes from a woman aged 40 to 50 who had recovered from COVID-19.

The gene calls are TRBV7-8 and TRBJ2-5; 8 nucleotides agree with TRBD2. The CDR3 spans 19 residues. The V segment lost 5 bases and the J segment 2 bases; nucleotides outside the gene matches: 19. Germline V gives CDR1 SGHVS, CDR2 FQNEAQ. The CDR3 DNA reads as TGTGCCAGCAGCCATATGCTCATTGGGGCAGCGGGAGATCAAGAGACCCAGTACTTC. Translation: CASSHMLIGAAGDQETQYF.

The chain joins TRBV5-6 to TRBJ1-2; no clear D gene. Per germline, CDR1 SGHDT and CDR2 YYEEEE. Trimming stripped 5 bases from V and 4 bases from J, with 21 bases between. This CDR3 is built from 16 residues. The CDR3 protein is CASSSPEGKTGYGYTF. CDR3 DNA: TGTGCCAGCAGTTCGCCGGAGGGAAAGACGGGCTATGGCTACACCTTC.

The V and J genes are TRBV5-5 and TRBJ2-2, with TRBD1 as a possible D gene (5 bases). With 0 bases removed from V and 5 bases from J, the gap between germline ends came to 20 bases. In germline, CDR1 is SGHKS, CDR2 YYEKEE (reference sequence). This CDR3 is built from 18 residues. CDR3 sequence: CASSLVNTGFVRTGELFF. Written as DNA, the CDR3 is TGTGCCAGCAGCTTGGTAAATACAGGTTTCGTCAGAACCGGGGAGCTGTTTTTT.

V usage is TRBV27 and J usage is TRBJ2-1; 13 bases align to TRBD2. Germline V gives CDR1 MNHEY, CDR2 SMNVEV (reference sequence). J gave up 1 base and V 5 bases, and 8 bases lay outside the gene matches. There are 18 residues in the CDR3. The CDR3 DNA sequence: TGTGCCAGCAGTCTTCGGACTAGCGGGAGTCTATCCTACAATGAGCAGTTCTTC. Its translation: CASSLRTSGSLSYNEQFF.

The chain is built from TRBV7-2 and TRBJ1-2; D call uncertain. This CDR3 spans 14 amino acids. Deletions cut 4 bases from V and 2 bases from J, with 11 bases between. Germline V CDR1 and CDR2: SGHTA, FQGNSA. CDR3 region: CASSSHIQNYGYTF. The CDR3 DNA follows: TGTGCCAGCAGCTCTCATATACAGAACTATGGCTACACCTTC.

Here the CDR3 DNA reads TGTGCCAGCAGAAGGACAGTCACAGATACGCAGTATTTT. It yields the protein CASRRTVTDTQYF. The chain joins TRBV6-5 to TRBJ2-3, with a weak D call TRBD1 (6 bases). Trimming took 6 bases from V and 2 from J, leaving 9 bases between them. Germline CDR1 reads MNHEY; CDR2 reads SVGAGI. CDR3 length: 13 amino acids.

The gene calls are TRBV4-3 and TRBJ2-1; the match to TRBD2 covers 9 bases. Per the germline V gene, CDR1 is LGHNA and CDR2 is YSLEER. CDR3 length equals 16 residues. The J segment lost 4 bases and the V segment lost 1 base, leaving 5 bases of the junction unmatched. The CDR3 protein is CASSQGGTSRYNEQFF. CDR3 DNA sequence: TGCGCCAGCAGCCAAGGCGGGACTAGCAGGTACAATGAGCAGTTCTTC.

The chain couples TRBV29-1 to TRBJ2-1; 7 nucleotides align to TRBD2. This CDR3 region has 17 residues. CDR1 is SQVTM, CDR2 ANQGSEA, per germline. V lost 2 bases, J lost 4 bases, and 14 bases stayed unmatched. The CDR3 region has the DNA TGCAGCGTTGAAAATGCGGGAGTTGACTTGAGGTACAATGAGCAGTTCTTC. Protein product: CSVENAGVDLRYNEQFF.

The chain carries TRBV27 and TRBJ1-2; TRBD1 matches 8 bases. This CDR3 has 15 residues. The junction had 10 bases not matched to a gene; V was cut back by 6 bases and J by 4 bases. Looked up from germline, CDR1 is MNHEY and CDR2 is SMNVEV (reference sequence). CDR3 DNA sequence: TGTGCCAGCAGAAGAGACGGGACAGGCTCCTATGGCTACACCTTC. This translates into CASRRDGTGSYGYTF.

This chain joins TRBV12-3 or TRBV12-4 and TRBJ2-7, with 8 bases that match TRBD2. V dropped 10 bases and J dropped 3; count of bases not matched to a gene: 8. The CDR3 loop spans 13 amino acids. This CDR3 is CATAASGSYEQYF. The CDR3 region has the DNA TGTGCCACAGCGGCAAGCGGGAGCTACGAGCAGTACTTC.

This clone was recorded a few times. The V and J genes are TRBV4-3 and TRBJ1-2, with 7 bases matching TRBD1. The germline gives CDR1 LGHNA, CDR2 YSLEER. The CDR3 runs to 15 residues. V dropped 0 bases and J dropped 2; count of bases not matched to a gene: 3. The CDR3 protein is CASSQETGANYGYTF. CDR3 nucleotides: TGCGCCAGCAGCCAAGAAACAGGGGCGAACTATGGCTACACCTTC.

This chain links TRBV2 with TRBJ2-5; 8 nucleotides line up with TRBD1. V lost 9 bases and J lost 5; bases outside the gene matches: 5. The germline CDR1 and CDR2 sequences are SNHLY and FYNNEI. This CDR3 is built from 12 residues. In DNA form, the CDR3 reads TGTGCCAGACGGACAGGGAGCGAGACCCAGTACTTC. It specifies CARRTGSETQYF.

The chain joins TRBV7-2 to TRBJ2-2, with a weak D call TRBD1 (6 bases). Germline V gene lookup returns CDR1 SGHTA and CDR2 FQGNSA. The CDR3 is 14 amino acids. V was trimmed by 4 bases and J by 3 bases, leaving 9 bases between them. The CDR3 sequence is CASSWTADTGELFF. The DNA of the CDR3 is TGTGCCAGCAGCTGGACAGCTGACACCGGGGAGCTGTTTTTT.

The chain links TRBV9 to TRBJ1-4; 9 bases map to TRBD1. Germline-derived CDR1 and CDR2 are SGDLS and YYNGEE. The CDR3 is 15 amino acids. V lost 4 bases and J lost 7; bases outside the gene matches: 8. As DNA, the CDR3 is TGTGCCAGCAGCCCCCGACAGGGGGTTTCTGAAAAACTGTTTTTT. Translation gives CASSPRQGVSEKLFF.

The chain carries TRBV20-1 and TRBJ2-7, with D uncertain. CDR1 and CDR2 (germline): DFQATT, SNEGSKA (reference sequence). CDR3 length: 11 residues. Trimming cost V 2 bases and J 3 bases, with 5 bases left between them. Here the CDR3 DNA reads TGCAGTGCTAGACTGAGCTACGAGCAGTACTTC. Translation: CSARLSYEQYF.

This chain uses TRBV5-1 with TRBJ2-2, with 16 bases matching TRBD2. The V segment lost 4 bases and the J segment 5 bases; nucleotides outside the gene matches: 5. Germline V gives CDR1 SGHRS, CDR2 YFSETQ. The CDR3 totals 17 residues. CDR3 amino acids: CASSMGLAGGPTGELFF. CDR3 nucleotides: TGCGCCAGCAGCATGGGACTAGCGGGAGGGCCTACCGGGGAGCTGTTTTTT.

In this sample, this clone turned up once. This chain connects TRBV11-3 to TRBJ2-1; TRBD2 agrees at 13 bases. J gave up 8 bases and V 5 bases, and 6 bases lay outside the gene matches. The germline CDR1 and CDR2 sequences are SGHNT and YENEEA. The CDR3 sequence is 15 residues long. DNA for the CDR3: TGTGCCAGCAGCAAACTAGCGGGAGGGTATTATGAGCAGTTCTTC. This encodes CASSKLAGGYYEQFF. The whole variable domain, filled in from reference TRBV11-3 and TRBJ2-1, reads EAGVVQSPRYKIIEKKQPVAFWCNPISGHNTLYWYLQNLGQGPELLIRYENEEAVDDSQLPKDRFSAERLKGVDSTLKIQPAELGDSAVYLCASSKLAGGYYEQFFGPGTRLTVL.

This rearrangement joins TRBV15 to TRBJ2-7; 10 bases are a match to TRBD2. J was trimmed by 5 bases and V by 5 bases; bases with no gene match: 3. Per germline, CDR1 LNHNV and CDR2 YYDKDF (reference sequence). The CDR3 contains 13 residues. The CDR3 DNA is TGTGCCACCAGCCTAGCGGGAGTCCACGAGCAGTACTTC. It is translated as CATSLAGVHEQYF.

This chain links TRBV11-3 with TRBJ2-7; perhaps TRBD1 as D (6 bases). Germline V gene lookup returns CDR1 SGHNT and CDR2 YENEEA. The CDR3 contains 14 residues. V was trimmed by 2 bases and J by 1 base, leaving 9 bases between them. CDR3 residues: CASSLTTGSYEQYF. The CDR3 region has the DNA TGTGCCAGCAGCTTAACGACAGGTTCCTACGAGCAGTACTTC.

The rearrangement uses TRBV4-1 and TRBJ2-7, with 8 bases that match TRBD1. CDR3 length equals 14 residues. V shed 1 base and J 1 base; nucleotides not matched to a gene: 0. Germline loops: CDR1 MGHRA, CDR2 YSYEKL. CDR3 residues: CASSQGQGSYEQYF. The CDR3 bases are TGCGCCAGCAGCCAAGGACAGGGGTCCTACGAGCAGTACTTC.

CDR3 sequence reads: CASSLGTGPSPLHF. As DNA, the CDR3 is TGTGCCAGCAGCCTTGGGACAGGGCCTTCACCCCTCCACTTT. The J gene is TRBJ1-6, the V gene TRBV3-1 (or the pseudogene TRBV3-2), with 9 bases aligning to TRBD1. Germline V gene lookup returns CDR1 LGHDT and CDR2 YNNKEL (reference sequence). This CDR3 contains 14 residues. V lost 4 bases and J lost 9; bases outside the gene matches: 4.

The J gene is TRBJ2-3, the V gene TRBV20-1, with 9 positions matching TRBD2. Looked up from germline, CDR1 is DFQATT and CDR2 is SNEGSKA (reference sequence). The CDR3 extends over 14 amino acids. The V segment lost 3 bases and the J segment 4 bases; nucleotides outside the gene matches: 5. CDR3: CSASSGRVADTQYF. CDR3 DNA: TGCAGTGCTAGTAGCGGGAGAGTAGCAGATACGCAGTATTTT.

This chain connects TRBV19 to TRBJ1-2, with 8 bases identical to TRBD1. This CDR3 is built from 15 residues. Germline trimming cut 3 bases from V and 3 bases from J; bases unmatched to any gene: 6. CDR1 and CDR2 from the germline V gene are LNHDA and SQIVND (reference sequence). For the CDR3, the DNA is TGTGCCAGTAGTATCTCGGGACAGGCACACTATGGCTACACCTTC. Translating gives CASSISGQAHYGYTF.